The present T cell receptor (beta chain) was sequenced within a study of Ad26.COV2.S vaccination and SARS-CoV-2 variants. The V and J ends lost 4 bases and 6 bases respectively, with 17 bases between them. Germline V gene data show CDR1 as SGHRS and CDR2 as YFSETQ. There are 14 residues in the CDR3. Data came from immunoSEQ multiplex PCR; TCRdb stores just in-frame clones and leaves some out. This sample has 240,000 or so clones, with roughly 90% found just once. Described treatment: around 19 received Ad26.COV2.S at low or high dose, single or two shots; about 5 received placebo; per-sample allocation not given. Following the first vaccine or placebo injection, samples were taken on day 63. Boston hosted the donor, who was an adult aged 18-55 years.

This material consisted of peripheral blood, taken in a trial of Ad26.COV2.S vaccine versus placebo. This receptor was obtained from a person aged 18-60 years who received the Ad26.COV2.S COVID-19 vaccine or a placebo. J is TRBJ2-7 and V is TRBV5-1; maybe TRBD1 (5 bases). CDR3 DNA sequence: TGCGCCAGCAGCGGGGCAGCCCTGGAGTTCGAGCAGTACTTC. This gives the protein CASSGAALEFEQYF.